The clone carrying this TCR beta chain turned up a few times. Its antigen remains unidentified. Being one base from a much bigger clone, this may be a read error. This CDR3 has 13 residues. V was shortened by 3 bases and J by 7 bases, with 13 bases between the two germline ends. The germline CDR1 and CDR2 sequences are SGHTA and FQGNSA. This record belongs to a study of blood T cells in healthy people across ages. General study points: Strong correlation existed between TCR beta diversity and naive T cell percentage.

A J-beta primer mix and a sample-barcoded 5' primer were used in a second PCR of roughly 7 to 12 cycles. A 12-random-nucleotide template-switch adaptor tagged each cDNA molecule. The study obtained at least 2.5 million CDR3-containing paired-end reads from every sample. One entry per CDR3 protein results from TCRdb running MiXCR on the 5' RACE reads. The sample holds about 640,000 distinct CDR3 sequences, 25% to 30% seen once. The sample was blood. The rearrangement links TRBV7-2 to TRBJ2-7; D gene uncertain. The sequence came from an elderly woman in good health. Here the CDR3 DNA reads TGTGCCAGCAGCTTGACTGATGGCGATGAGCAGTACTTC. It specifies CASSLTDGDEQYF.